This entry describes one TCR beta chain. Its antigen has not been determined. No qualities accompany the bases; no much larger clone lies one base away. The library was built by means of 5' RACE. This sample was sequenced with an Illumina HiSeq 2500. A second PCR of roughly 7 to 12 cycles was performed with a sample-barcoded 5' primer and a J-beta primer mix. A template-switch 5' adaptor carrying 12 random nucleotides introduced a unique molecular identifier onto each TCR beta cDNA molecule. At least 2.5 million CDR3-containing paired-end reads were obtained from each sample. The Mint cDNA synthesis kit, primed by a TRBC-specific oligonucleotide, was used to synthesize first-strand cDNA from all RNA. After uracil-DNA glycosylase treatment, a first 18-cycle PCR used universal primers M1SS and BC2_uni_R on all cDNA. The authors' pipeline ran thus. For normalization, 1 million high-quality reads were randomly selected from each sample, with every read carrying a distinct molecular identifier. Reads sharing molecular identifiers were discarded rather than binned into consensus sequences. MiTCR, with a Q25 quality threshold and the strictest error-elimination algorithm, was used for CDR3 identification, clonotype clustering and error correction. A nonparametric unseen species model using Euler transformation provided a lower-bound estimate of total TCR beta diversity. The public reads were run again by TCRdb, first through fastp at Q25 and then through MiXCR, and only productive beta chains were kept. Records with the same CDR3 protein are collapsed into one entry carrying the most frequent genes and DNA. TCRdb, not the original authors, processed these V and J calls. This sample holds 1.5 million to 2 million distinct CDR3 sequences; 40% to 55% were observed only once. The ten largest clonotypes hold approximately 2% of the sample.

This specimen comes from a study of blood T cells in healthy people across ages (dated by TCRdb to the mid-2010s). Regarding the study in general: In model experiments, template switching captured roughly one uniquely barcoded TCR beta cDNA molecule for every two T cells. To track age-related changes in TCR beta repertoire diversity, the study relied on deep sequencing normalized with unique cDNA molecular identifiers. Donors were grouped into four age groups: young (average roughly 17 years), middle-aged (around 39), aged (around 60) and long-lived (around 80). To avoid experimental bias, donors of different ages were spread randomly across the sequencing lanes. For two donors (one aged 18 to 30 and one aged 80 or older), the study analyzed two additional independent replicas of 1 million unique cDNA reads from the same blood draw. Study-level results and caveats: The long-lived group showed more naive CD4+ T cells, fewer expanded clones and increased TCR diversity than the aged group, suggesting age selection. Because profiling used bulk unsorted PBMCs, naive and antigen-experienced compartments could not be compared conclusively. Observed TCR beta diversity correlated strongly with the percentage of naive T cells measured by flow cytometry. Estimates of total diversity from one million sequenced T cells were regarded as lower bounds and underestimates. As age increased, observed TCR beta diversity per million T cells dropped in a roughly linear way, and a significant reduction was already evident by age roughly 36. Because the CMV infection status of the donors was unknown, age-related changes in expanded clonotypes may potentially have been confounded.

Donors were 39 systemically healthy Caucasian individuals from Russia aged roughly 6 to 95 years. Around 9.9 milliliters of peripheral blood were collected from each donor into EDTA-treated Vacutainer tubes. Ficoll-Paque density-gradient centrifugation was used to isolate PBMCs, with at least 6.5 million per sample. Total RNA was extracted from PBMCs with Trizol reagent, with at least 6 micrograms obtained per sample. For every donor, flow cytometry on a PBMC aliquot measured the percentage of naive CD45RAhigh/CD27high T cells. Taken from cysteine to phenylalanine, the CDR3 has 12 residues. The kept DNA is CDR3 alone, 36 bases in frame from the first base. Cut back by 8 bases and 2 bases, the V and J ends lie 10 bases apart. CDR1 and CDR2 were assigned from the germline V gene (reference sequence) as LNHNV and YYDKDF.

This TCR was sampled from a woman between 40 and 55 years old in good health. Recombination linked TRBV15 to TRBJ2-7; the D gene remains uncertain. Sequencing was done on a sample of blood. The CDR3 reads CATSPAAYEQYF. The DNA sequence is given as TGTGCCACCTCACCTGCCGCCTACGAGCAGTACTTC. Reference TRBV15 and TRBJ2-7 proteins supply the regions before and after the CDR3; the full variable domain is: DAMVIQNPRYQVTQFGKPVTLSCSQTLNHNVMYWYQQKSSQAPKLLFHYYDKDFNNEADTPDNFQSRRPNTSFCFLDIRSPGLGDTAMYLCATSPAAYEQYFGPGTRLTVT.